This T cell receptor (beta chain) stems from a study of graft-versus-host responses after intestinal transplantation. Background on the study: All recipients were transplanted with multivisceral, liver-intestinal, or isolated intestinal grafts.

Whole-study results and caveats: Circulating GvH clones peaking coincided with falling HvG clones soon after transplant. GvH clones were found in recipient marrow; some appeared first in ileum or blood.

Sequencing was performed with immunoSEQ multiplex PCR; in TCRdb, only in-frame clones are kept and a portion is missing. The table records 9,000 to 13,000 clones, approximately 33% of them present only once. The CDR3 is made up of 14 amino acids. The germline V gene encodes CDR1 MNHEY and CDR2 SMNVEV (reference sequence). V gave up 6 bases and J gave up 9 bases; unmatched junction bases: 5. The plating included around 200,000 irradiated, violet-dye-labeled stimulator cells together with around 200,000 CFSE-labeled responder cells. The sequence derives from a human patient who was an organ donor for intestinal transplantation. The material was alloreactive CD4+ T cells from a mixed lymphocyte reaction culture, obtained before transplantation. Subset: CFSE-low proliferating T cells sorted from approximately six-day pre-transplant mixed lymphocyte reaction (GvH or HvG direction). This chain joins TRBV27 and TRBJ2-3; TRBD2 agrees at 14 bases. In DNA, the CDR3 is TGTGCCAGCAGGGGACTAGCGGGGGCCCGGACGCAGTATTTT. Amino acid sequence: CASRGLAGARTQYF.